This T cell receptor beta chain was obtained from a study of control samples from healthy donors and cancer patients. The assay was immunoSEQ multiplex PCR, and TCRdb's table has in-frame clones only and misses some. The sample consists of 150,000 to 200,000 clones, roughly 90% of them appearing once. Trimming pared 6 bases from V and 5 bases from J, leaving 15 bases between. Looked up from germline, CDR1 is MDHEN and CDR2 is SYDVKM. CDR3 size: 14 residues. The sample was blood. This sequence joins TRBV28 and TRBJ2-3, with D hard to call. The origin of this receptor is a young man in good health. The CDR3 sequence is CASSTSHSGDTQYF. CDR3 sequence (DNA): TGTGCCAGCAGCACCTCTCATTCCGGAGATACGCAGTATTTT.